These 7 T cell receptor beta chains were all obtained from the same sample, sequenced in a study of blood T cell repertoires in COVID-19 (dated by TCRdb to 2020 to 2021). The library relied on the immunoSEQ multiplex PCR assay. This is the immuneACCESS table as TCRdb keeps it, with only in-frame sequences that have V and J called. A part of the clones is gone; compared with another copy, unresolved V genes explain less than half, and the rest is unexplained. The sample table contains more than 95,000 clones; only one count was recorded for over 60% of them. The ten largest clones represent roughly 6.2% of the sample. The sequencing sample was made of peripheral blood. These receptors were obtained from a man between 70 and 80 years old with acute or convalescent COVID-19.

This clone was recorded once. The CDR3 is CASSVAREGEQYF. The DNA for the CDR3 is TGTGCCAGCAGCGTAGCTCGGGAAGGCGAGCAGTACTTC. The chain recombines TRBV9 with TRBJ2-7, with D possibly matching TRBD2 (5 bases). Germline V gene sequence: CDR1 SGDLS, CDR2 YYNGEE. The ends were cut back, 0 bases at V and 6 bases at J, with 10 bases in the middle. This CDR3 has 13 amino acids.

This sequence joins TRBV2 and TRBJ1-1; the D gene is possibly TRBD1 (6 bases). This CDR3 is built from 17 residues. Germline V lookup: CDR1 SNHLY, CDR2 FYNNEI. Trimming left V 4 bases short and J 0 bases short, with 18 bases between. CDR3 protein: CASSVVGQTLMNTEAFF. The CDR3, as DNA: TGTGCCAGCAGTGTCGTCGGACAGACCCTCATGAACACTGAAGCTTTCTTT.

The chain has TRBV11-3 and TRBJ2-5; 7 bases are shared with TRBD2. The CDR3 is 18 amino acids. Trimming at V came to 6 bases and at J to 1 base, leaving 17 bases not matched to a gene. Looked up from germline, CDR1 is SGHNT and CDR2 is YENEEA. CDR3 sequence: CASSRGDLKGRLQETQYF. CDR3 DNA sequence: TGTGCCAGCAGTCGGGGGGACTTGAAGGGACGTCTCCAAGAGACCCAGTACTTC. Filled out from reference TRBV11-3 and TRBJ2-5, the complete variable domain reads EAGVVQSPRYKIIEKKQPVAFWCNPISGHNTLYWYLQNLGQGPELLIRYENEEAVDDSQLPKDRFSAERLKGVDSTLKIQPAELGDSAVYLCASSRGDLKGRLQETQYFGPGTRLLVL.

The rearrangement joins TRBV28 to TRBJ2-5, with TRBD2 matching over 7 bases. This CDR3 comprises 14 residues. The V and J ends lost 5 bases and 0 bases, in that order; junction bases with no gene match: 3. Germline CDR1 and CDR2: MDHEN and SYDVKM. The CDR3 DNA reads TGTGCCAGCAGTATACTAGCGCACCAAGAGACCCAGTACTTC. Residues: CASSILAHQETQYF.

The rearrangement uses TRBV19 and TRBJ2-7; 13 bases map to TRBD2. CDR1 and CDR2 from the germline V gene are LNHDA and SQIVND (reference sequence). After removal of 4 bases from V and 2 bases from J, the junction contained 11 bases not matched to a gene. This CDR3 region has 18 residues. CDR3 bases: TGTGCCAGTAGTACAAGGACTAGCGGGAGTTCCTCCCCCTACGAGCAGTACTTC. It encodes CASSTRTSGSSSPYEQYF.

Here the CDR3 DNA reads TGTGCCAGCAGCCCACAGATGAACACTGAAGCTTTCTTT. Residues: CASSPQMNTEAFF. This chain links TRBV4-2 with TRBJ1-1; D not certain. Between the trimmed V and J ends, which lost 4 bases and 0 bases, there was a span of 6 bases. CDR3 length: 13 amino acids. From germline, CDR1 is LGHNA and CDR2 YNFKEQ.

The J gene is TRBJ2-3, the V gene TRBV5-4, with 9 bases that match TRBD1. CDR3 length equals 15 residues. Germline V gene sequence: CDR1 SGHNT, CDR2 YYREEE (reference sequence). V gave up 2 bases and J gave up 4 bases; unmatched junction bases: 5. DNA for the CDR3: TGTGCCAGCAGCTTAGTTGGGACAGGGCCAGATACGCAGTATTTT. As protein: CASSLVGTGPDTQYF. Using reference TRBV5-4 and TRBJ2-3 for the parts outside the CDR3, the full variable domain is ETGVTQSPTHLIKTRGQQVTLRCSSQSGHNTVSWYQQALGQGPQFIFQYYREEENGRGNFPPRFSGLQFPNYSSELNVNALELDDSALYLCASSLVGTGPDTQYFGPGTRLTVL.